The T cell receptor beta chain described here comes from a study of shared clonotypes between healthy human individuals. Deep-level running was used for the assay. Measured with immunoSEQ multiplex PCR; TCRdb has only the in-frame clones, and not every one. The sample shows about 1 million clones, roughly 70% of them seen only once. Trimming left V 4 bases short and J 3 bases short, with 12 bases between. The CDR3 totals 14 residues. Germline V lookup: CDR1 MNHNS, CDR2 SASEGT. The sample taken for sequencing was memory CD4+ T cells sorted from blood. The subset is: CD45RA-negative fraction. The genes are TRBV6-1 and TRBJ1-2; tentative D call: TRBD1 (5 bases). The source of this sequence is a man aged 18-30 years in good health. DNA of the CDR3: TGTGCCAGCAGTGCTATAGACAGAGACTATGGCTACACCTTC. It codes for CASSAIDRDYGYTF.